The table lists the clone carrying this T cell receptor (beta chain) with a few counts. From the PCR reads, TCRdb called clonotypes with MiXCR, one entry per CDR3 protein. The sample lists hundreds of thousands of distinct CDR3 sequences; roughly 27% were seen once. CDR1 is LNHDA and CDR2 is SQIVND in the germline V gene (reference sequence). Trimming removed 7 bases at V and 8 bases at J, with 20 bases between. The CDR3 is 15 amino acids. This specimen comes from a study of molecular identifiers for immune sequencing clone quantification. The sequencing sample was made of naive CD8+ T cells from blood, with Jurkat cell RNA spiked in. Subset specified: FACS-sorted CD8+CD4-CCR7+CD45RA+ naive T cells. The gene calls are TRBV19 and TRBJ1-4; D gene ambiguous. This clonotype was obtained from a human donor in good health. Some libraries in this study had Jurkat cell RNA spiked in. The CDR3 protein is CASNPEFQGREKLFF. CDR3 nucleotides: TGTGCCAGTAACCCGGAGTTCCAAGGTCGGGAAAAACTGTTTTTT.